The clone carrying this TCR beta chain was found many times. Its antigen remains unidentified. This entry is derived from a study of naive and memory T cell subsets. Study-level points and caveats: Over 85% of naive TCR sequences appeared only once, unlike memory subsets. In CD4 and CD8 cells, diversity dropped from naive through EMRA. Between naive and memory subsets, TCR abundance power law exponents differed.

An equimolar mix of two oligonucleotides served as the beta constant-region primer for TRBC1 and TRBC2. Ligated cDNA was amplified by four rounds of PCR with nested alpha and beta constant-region primers and SP2. MiXCR, applied by TCRdb to the UMI-ligation and nested PCR reads, yields one record per CDR3 protein. The profile covers 20,000 to 25,000 distinct CDR3 sequences, with roughly 9.1% appearing a single time and about 20% taken by the ten largest. Cells stained for CD3, CD4, CD8, CD45RA and CD27 were sorted into four subsets. V lost 4 bases to trimming and J lost 7 bases; unmatched junction nucleotides: 7. In germline, CDR1 is MDHEN, CDR2 SYDVKM. This CDR3 region has 15 residues.

The sequence was collected from a human donor in good health. Material for sequencing was central memory CD8+ T cells from blood. The chain carries TRBV28 and TRBJ2-1; 10 positions match TRBD2. The CDR3, as DNA: TGTGCCAGCAGTTACGGGACTAGCGAAATTAATGAGCAGTTCTTC. It specifies CASSYGTSEINEQFF.